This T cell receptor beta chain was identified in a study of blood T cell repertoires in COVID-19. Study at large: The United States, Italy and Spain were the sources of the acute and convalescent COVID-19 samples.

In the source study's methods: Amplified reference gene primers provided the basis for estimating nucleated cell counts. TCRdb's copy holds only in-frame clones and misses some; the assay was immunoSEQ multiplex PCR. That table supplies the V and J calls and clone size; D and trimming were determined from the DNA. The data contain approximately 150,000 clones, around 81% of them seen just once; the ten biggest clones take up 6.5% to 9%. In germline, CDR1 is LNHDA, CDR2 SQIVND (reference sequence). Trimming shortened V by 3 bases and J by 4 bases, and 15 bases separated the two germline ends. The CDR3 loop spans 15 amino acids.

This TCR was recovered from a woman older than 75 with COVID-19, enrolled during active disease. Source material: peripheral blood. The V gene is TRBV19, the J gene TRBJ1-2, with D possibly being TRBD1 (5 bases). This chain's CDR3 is CASSMTKTALYGYTF. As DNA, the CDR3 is TGTGCCAGTAGTATGACCAAGACAGCCCTCTATGGCTACACCTTC. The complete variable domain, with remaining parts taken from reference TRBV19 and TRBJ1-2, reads DGGITQSPKYLFRKEGQNVTLSCEQNLNHDAMYWYRQDPGQGLRLIYYSQIVNDFQKGDIAEGYSVSREKKESFPLTVTSAQKNPTAFYLCASSMTKTALYGYTFGSGTRLTVV.